Detailed here is one TCR beta chain. The antigen is not known. The data were taken from a study of cytomegalovirus exposure and HLA in healthy donors. The PCR contained 60 Vbeta and 13 Jbeta primers. TCRdb's copy holds only in-frame clones and misses some; the assay was immunoSEQ multiplex PCR. The top ten hold almost 4% of the sample, which has about 300,000 clones, roughly 90% seen once. The CDR3 is 14 residues long. Germline V lookup: CDR1 MNHNS, CDR2 SASEGT. V was shortened by 1 base and J by 7 bases, with 13 bases between the two germline ends. Broader study findings: When analyzed later, a missense DCLRE1C variant was found to be linked to TCR beta V- and J-gene trimming. Some highly shared sequence variants likely arose as a pipeline artifact. In a later analysis, donors in an Asian-associated ancestry cluster reportedly had fewer N-insertions in productive TCRs than the cohort mean.

The sequencing sample was made of PBMCs. The TCR comes from a man between 40 and 49 years old in good health and CMV-seropositive. V and J are TRBV6-1 and TRBJ2-5; possibly TRBD1 for D (5 bases). Written as DNA, the CDR3 is TGTGCCAGCAGTGAAGTTGTAGGGCAGGGGACCCAGTACTTC. Residues: CASSEVVGQGTQYF.